One sample yielded the 21 T cell receptor beta chains listed below, sequenced in a study of cytomegalovirus exposure and HLA in healthy donors. This PCR relied on a set of 60 Vbeta primers and 13 Jbeta primers. The data were produced by immunoSEQ multiplex PCR, yet TCRdb's version contains in-frame clones alone and is incomplete. The sample has about 200,000 clones, roughly 79% seen once. The sequenced sample was PBMCs. Every receptor here comes from a male donor in good health and CMV-seronegative.

V is TRBV6-5 and J is TRBJ1-6, with 8 bases matching TRBD1. The length of the CDR3 is 16 residues. The V and J ends lost 4 bases and 2 bases, in that order; junction bases with no gene match: 4. Germline CDR1 is MNHEY and CDR2 is SVGAGI. The CDR3 loop reads CASSSRTGPYNSPLHF. For the CDR3, the DNA is TGTGCCAGCAGTTCCCGGACAGGGCCCTATAATTCACCCCTCCACTTT.

The chain links TRBV4-3 to TRBJ2-1, with 13 bases that match TRBD2. The CDR3 has 16 amino acids. CDR1 is LGHNA and CDR2 is YSLEER in the germline V gene. V shed 4 bases, J shed 9 bases, and the junction held 9 bases outside the gene matches. CDR3 sequence (DNA): TGCGCCAGCAGCCGACTAGCGGGGGGTGGATTGGGTGAGCAGTTCTTC. Translating it yields CASSRLAGGGLGEQFF.

The chain couples TRBV30 to TRBJ1-2; D not resolved. Germline V lookup: CDR1 GTSNPN, CDR2 SVGIG (reference sequence). The CDR3 has 13 amino acids. V was cut by 2 bases and J by 1 base, with 8 bases left in between. CDR3 sequence reads: CAWSIQDNYGYTF. CDR3 coding DNA: TGTGCCTGGAGTATTCAGGATAACTATGGCTACACCTTC.

The rearrangement joins TRBV11-2 to TRBJ1-5, with TRBD1 matching 8 bases. Trimming took 6 bases from V and 2 from J; bases not matched to a gene: 9. The CDR3 runs to 16 residues. Germline V gene sequence: CDR1 SGHAT, CDR2 FQNNGV. The CDR3 coding sequence is TGTGCCAGCAGTCCACTACAGGGGGAGGGCAATCAGCCCCAGCATTTT. Amino acid sequence: CASSPLQGEGNQPQHF. The full variable domain, in which reference TRBV11-2 and TRBJ1-5 provide the parts outside the CDR3, is EAGVAQSPRYKIIEKRQSVAFWCNPISGHATLYWYQQILGQGPKLLIQFQNNGVVDDSQLPKDRFSAERLKGVDSTLKIQPAKLEDSAVYLCASSPLQGEGNQPQHFGDGTRLSIL.

J is TRBJ2-1 and V is TRBV9; 9 positions match TRBD2. From germline, CDR1 is SGDLS and CDR2 YYNGEE. With 4 bases clipped from V and 6 bases from J, the junction kept 5 bases outside the gene matches. This CDR3 has 14 amino acids. In nucleotides, the CDR3 is TGTGCCAGCAGCACAGCTAGCGGGGTCAATGAGCAGTTCTTC. This sequence encodes CASSTASGVNEQFF.

J is TRBJ2-1 and V is TRBV28; D is perhaps TRBD1 (6 bases). The CDR3 is 13 amino acids. CDR1 is MDHEN and CDR2 is SYDVKM in the germline V gene. Trimming took 3 bases from V and 5 from J, leaving 8 bases between them. The chain's CDR3 is CASSLGAHNEQFF. The CDR3 nucleotides read TGTGCCAGCAGTTTGGGGGCCCACAATGAGCAGTTCTTC.

The genes are TRBV7-2 and TRBJ2-3, with a weak D call TRBD2 (5 bases). The CDR3 has 15 amino acids. Germline V CDR1 and CDR2: SGHTA, FQGNSA. Between the trimmed V and J ends, which lost 5 bases and 0 bases, there was a span of 12 bases. The CDR3 loop is CASSHTRGSTDTQYF. The CDR3, as DNA: TGTGCCAGCAGCCATACTAGAGGTAGCACAGATACGCAGTATTTT.

On this clone itself: The junction differs from germline at one of its ends, possibly a read error. This chain links TRBV7-9 with TRBJ2-7; possibly TRBD2 for D (6 bases). Germline V gene lookup returns CDR1 SEHNR and CDR2 FQNEAQ (reference sequence). The CDR3 runs to 16 residues. The CDR3 DNA reads TGTGCCAGCAACTTAGCTGGTAGCGGCAACTCCTACGAGCAGTACTTC. Its protein is CASNLAGSGNSYEQYF. The variable domain in full, completed from reference TRBV7-9 and TRBJ2-7, reads DTGVSQNPRHKITKRGQNVTFRCDPISEHNRLYWYRQTLGQGPEFLTYFQNEAQLEKSRLLSDRFSAERPKGSFSTLEIQRTEQGDSAMYLCASNLAGSGNSYEQYFGPGTRLTVT.

V usage is TRBV30 and J usage is TRBJ2-2; D perhaps matches TRBD1 (6 bases). V lost 3 bases and J lost 3, with 11 bases in between. Germline V gene sequence: CDR1 GTSNPN, CDR2 SVGIG (reference sequence). The CDR3 spans 14 residues. The CDR3 reads CAWRGDTDTGELFF. For the CDR3, the DNA is TGTGCCTGGAGGGGGGACACCGACACCGGGGAGCTGTTTTTT.

This clone was picked up a small number of times. The sample has other DNA sequences that encode this CDR3 too. The chain is built from TRBV6-5 and TRBJ2-7; no definite D call. The germline V and J ends were trimmed by 5 bases and 3 bases, with 5 bases remaining between them. This CDR3 contains 11 residues. Germline-derived CDR1 and CDR2 are MNHEY and SVGAGI. The CDR3 loop is CASSPLYEQYF. The DNA of the CDR3 is TGTGCCAGCAGTCCTCTCTACGAGCAGTACTTC.

V usage is TRBV9 and J usage is TRBJ1-5; D call uncertain. The CDR3 is made up of 15 amino acids. Trimming shortened V by 1 base and J by 0 bases, and 8 bases separated the two germline ends. The germline V gene has CDR1 SGDLS and CDR2 YYNGEE. The CDR3 DNA sequence: TGTGCCAGCAGCGTATCGGGGATTAGCAATCAGCCCCAGCATTTT. As protein: CASSVSGISNQPQHF.

The rearrangement uses TRBV7-8 and TRBJ2-2, with D unclear. Trimming pared 5 bases from V and 7 bases from J, leaving 2 bases between. The CDR3 consists of 10 residues. Germline CDR1 is SGHVS and CDR2 is FQNEAQ. In nucleotides, the CDR3 is TGTGCCAGCAGCCTCGGGGAGCTGTTTTTT. Its protein is CASSLGELFF.

The chain employs TRBV28 and TRBJ1-4; 9 nucleotides line up with TRBD1. Germline V gives CDR1 MDHEN, CDR2 SYDVKM. CDR3 length: 18 residues. V was pared by 3 bases and J by 3 bases, with 11 bases of the junction left unmatched. For the CDR3, the DNA is TGTGCCAGCAGTTTGTGGGACAGGGCCCTATCAGCTAATGAAAAACTGTTTTTT. Protein: CASSLWDRALSANEKLFF. The full variable domain, completed using reference TRBV28 and TRBJ1-4, is DVKVTQSSRYLVKRTGEKVFLECVQDMDHENMFWYRQDPGLGLRLIYFSYDVKMKEKGDIPEGYSVSREKKERFSLILESASTNQTSMYLCASSLWDRALSANEKLFFGSGTQLSVL.

The rearrangement uses TRBV7-2 and TRBJ1-1; D not certain. Germline V gene data show CDR1 as SGHTA and CDR2 as FQGNSA. CDR3 length: 13 amino acids. The germline V and J ends were trimmed by 1 base and 3 bases, with 6 bases remaining between them. DNA of the CDR3: TGTGCCAGCAGCTTAGACAGTTACACTGAAGCTTTCTTT. Residues: CASSLDSYTEAFF.

V gene TRBV7-9 combines with J gene TRBJ1-4, with D perhaps matching TRBD1 (5 bases). CDR3 length equals 11 residues. The V end was cut by 3 bases, the J end by 14 bases, with 10 bases between. Germline V CDR1 and CDR2: SEHNR, FQNEAQ (reference sequence). DNA for the CDR3: TGTGCCAGCAGCTTCCAGGGCGATCTGTTTTTT. The encoded protein is CASSFQGDLFF.

The chain carries TRBV19 and TRBJ2-4, with D possibly matching TRBD1 (5 bases). Germline values: CDR1 LNHDA, CDR2 SQIVND (reference sequence). The V and J ends lost 3 bases and 3 bases respectively, with 12 bases between them. This CDR3 is built from 15 residues. CDR3 protein: CASSMAGANKNIQYF. Here the CDR3 DNA reads TGTGCCAGTAGTATGGCTGGGGCGAACAAAAACATTCAGTACTTC. Looking up the rest from reference TRBV19 and TRBJ2-4 gives the full variable domain: DGGITQSPKYLFRKEGQNVTLSCEQNLNHDAMYWYRQDPGQGLRLIYYSQIVNDFQKGDIAEGYSVSREKKESFPLTVTSAQKNPTAFYLCASSMAGANKNIQYFGAGTRLSVL.

This clone was detected only a few times. J is TRBJ2-5 and V is TRBV29-1; no definite D call. Trimming cost V 6 bases and J 5 bases, with 16 bases left between them. From germline, CDR1 is SQVTM and CDR2 ANQGSEA. CDR3 size: 13 residues. CDR3: CSVAATWSETQYF. DNA for the CDR3: TGCAGCGTCGCCGCGACTTGGTCGGAGACCCAGTACTTC.

The V and J genes are TRBV9 and TRBJ2-3; perhaps TRBD1 as D (6 bases). Germline CDR1 reads SGDLS; CDR2 reads YYNGEE. Trimming removed 0 bases from V and 1 base from J, with 9 bases in between. CDR3 length: 15 amino acids. This chain's CDR3 is CASSVEAGGTDTQYF. In DNA, the CDR3 is TGTGCCAGCAGCGTAGAGGCAGGGGGCACAGATACGCAGTATTTT.

This clone has only a few counts. The chain's CDR3 is CASSWTGDTDTQYF. The DNA for the CDR3 is TGTGCCAGCAGCTGGACAGGGGATACAGATACGCAGTATTTT. The chain uses TRBV7-6 and TRBJ2-3, with 9 bases that match TRBD1. The CDR3 spans 14 residues. Per the germline V gene, CDR1 is SGHVS and CDR2 is FNYEAQ. J was trimmed by 3 bases and V by 4 bases; bases with no gene match: 2.

The chain combines TRBV18 with TRBJ2-3; a possible D gene is TRBD1 (6 bases). Trimming stripped 3 bases from V and 3 bases from J, with 16 bases between. This CDR3 has 16 amino acids. Germline V gives CDR1 KGHSH, CDR2 LQKENI. The CDR3 region is CASSPQGHLQTDTQYF. The CDR3 nucleotides are TGTGCCAGCTCACCTCAGGGGCATTTGCAAACAGATACGCAGTATTTT.

The chain recombines TRBV12-5 with TRBJ2-3; D is perhaps TRBD1 (6 bases). This CDR3 region has 13 residues. V lost 7 bases and J 3 bases, leaving 11 bases between the germline ends. Germline assignment: CDR1 LGHNT and CDR2 FRNRAP. The CDR3 sequence: CASAVGGTDTQYF. The CDR3 coding sequence is TGTGCTAGTGCCGTAGGGGGAACAGATACGCAGTATTTT. Full variable domain (outside the CDR3, taken from reference TRBV12-5 and TRBJ2-3): DARVTQTPRHKVTEMGQEVTMRCQPILGHNTVFWYRQTMMQGLELLAYFRNRAPLDDSGMPKDRFSAEMPDATLATLKIQPSEPRDSAVYFCASAVGGTDTQYFGPGTRLTVL.